The 9 T cell receptor beta chains given below trace back to one sample, sequenced in a study of response to subunit inactivated influenza vaccine. TCRdb reprocessed the RT-PCR reads with MiXCR, giving one entry per CDR3 protein. The sample lists 400,000 to 550,000 distinct CDR3 sequences, over 25% seen once, with over 1.5% in the top ten. Sequencing was performed on CD4+ T cells sorted from PBMCs, taken roughly 5 days after vaccination. The origin of the receptors is a man aged 50-59 years who received an inactivated influenza vaccine.

The CDR3 spells CASSPDRAGRYGDTQYF. In DNA form, the CDR3 reads TGCGCCAGCAGCCCAGACAGGGCCGGACGATATGGAGATACGCAGTATTTT. This sequence joins TRBV10-2 and TRBJ2-3; 7 bases match TRBD1. V dropped 6 bases and J dropped 5; count of bases not matched to a gene: 17. The germline CDR1 and CDR2 sequences are WSHSY and SAAADI. The CDR3 covers 17 residues.

This clonotype came up a few times. The CDR3 is CSVDGVRATDTQYF. CDR3 nucleotide sequence: TGCAGCGTTGACGGGGTTAGGGCCACAGATACGCAGTATTTT. This chain joins TRBV29-1 and TRBJ2-3; D may be TRBD2 (5 bases). The V gene's germline CDR1 is SQVTM and CDR2 ANQGSEA. This CDR3 has 14 amino acids. V shed 3 bases and J shed 2 bases, with 12 bases lying between them.

This chain joins TRBV6-1 and TRBJ2-2; the D gene is possibly TRBD2 (5 bases). V was shortened by 6 bases and J by 4 bases, with 15 bases between the two germline ends. The CDR3 loop spans 15 amino acids. The germline CDR1 and CDR2 sequences are MNHNS and SASEGT. In DNA, the CDR3 is TGTGCCAGCAGCCCGGGGTGGGAGCGCACCGGGGAGCTGTTTTTT. Translating it yields CASSPGWERTGELFF.

The V and J genes are TRBV12-3 or TRBV12-4 and TRBJ1-3; a possible D gene is TRBD1 (6 bases). This CDR3 contains 15 residues. The germline V and J ends were trimmed by 7 bases and 0 bases, with 13 bases remaining between them. For the CDR3, the DNA is TGTGCCAGCACCCGGACAGCAACCTCTGGAAACACCATATATTTT. It translates to CASTRTATSGNTIYF.

This chain links TRBV20-1 with TRBJ1-6, with D possibly TRBD1 on 5 matching bases. The CDR3 runs to 14 residues. Trimming pared 3 bases from V and 9 bases from J, leaving 15 bases between. The germline gives CDR1 DFQATT, CDR2 SNEGSKA (reference sequence). As DNA, the CDR3 is TGCAGTGCTAGCTGGGGGGTGTTAGGTTCACCCCTCCACTTT. Translated: CSASWGVLGSPLHF.

The chain joins TRBV30 to TRBJ2-1, with D possibly being TRBD2 (7 bases). The germline V gene has CDR1 GTSNPN and CDR2 SVGIG (reference sequence). V shed 0 bases and J shed 7 bases, with 13 bases lying between them. This CDR3 is built from 14 residues. This chain's CDR3 is CAWSVRRGGNEQFF. The CDR3 DNA reads TGTGCCTGGAGTGTACGGAGGGGGGGGAATGAGCAGTTCTTC.

This clonotype was found a few times. This chain links TRBV12-3 or TRBV12-4 with TRBJ2-1; D unresolved. The CDR3 contains 11 residues. V was shortened by 9 bases and J by 8 bases, with 11 bases between the two germline ends. In nucleotides, the CDR3 is TGTGCCAGTAACGCCCACGATGAGCAGTTCTTC. This sequence encodes CASNAHDEQFF.

This sequence joins TRBV7-9 and TRBJ2-2; no clear D. V lost 1 base to trimming and J lost 0 bases, with 9 bases between them. CDR3 length: 16 amino acids. Germline CDR1 SEHNR, CDR2 FQNEAQ (reference sequence). Here the CDR3 DNA reads TGTGCCAGCAGCTTAGGGTGGCAGTCGAACACCGGGGAGCTGTTTTTT. Amino acids: CASSLGWQSNTGELFF.

The chain couples TRBV5-6 to TRBJ2-1, with 10 bases matching TRBD2. Germline values: CDR1 SGHDT, CDR2 YYEEEE. The CDR3 sequence is 16 residues long. The ends lost 4 bases at V and 8 bases at J; junction bases unmatched: 12. For the CDR3, the DNA is TGTGCCAGCAGCCGCCCTGGGCTAGCGGGAGAATATGAGCAGTTCTTC. It yields the protein CASSRPGLAGEYEQFF.